This T cell receptor (beta chain) was recorded in a study of T cell responses to AZD1222 COVID-19 vaccine. CDR3 length: 15 residues. The germline CDR1 and CDR2 sequences are LGHNA and YNFKEQ. V was shortened by 3 bases and J by 1 base, with 13 bases between the two germline ends. The table lists this clone with a count of one. Its antigen is unidentified. The data were produced by immunoSEQ multiplex PCR, yet TCRdb's version contains in-frame clones alone and is incomplete. The repertoire holds about 180,000 clones, with about 93% as singletons. Study-level findings and limits: Rises in breadth and depth of Spike-specific TCRs came after two AZD1222 doses. Vaccine-associated CD4 TCRs ranged over spike, dominating at 160-218 and 743-854.

This chain connects TRBV4-2 to TRBJ2-7, with D tentatively TRBD1 (6 bases). This sample comprised peripheral blood, obtained 28 days after the second dose of the MenACWY control vaccine. This TCR derives from an adult who received the MenACWY meningococcal vaccine as a control. CDR3 sequence: CASSQAAGVSYEQYF. In DNA, the CDR3 is TGTGCCAGCAGCCAGGCCGCAGGGGTATCCTACGAGCAGTACTTC.